The 3 T cell receptor beta chains below all came from one sample that was sequenced in a study of T-cell reconstitution after alpha-beta-depleted transplantation in children. Unique molecular identifiers were incorporated during preparation of the TCRbeta library. One entry per CDR3 protein results from TCRdb running MiXCR on the PCR reads. The table shows some 200,000 distinct CDR3 sequences, with approximately 15% occurring only once. Sequencing used PBMCs from the stem cell graft donor, obtained from the stem cell graft. All receptors come from a human donor who donated a stem cell graft to a child with acute lymphoblastic leukemia.

This clonotype was observed at least ten times. The chain joins TRBV12-3 or TRBV12-4 to TRBJ2-3; 8 bases agree with TRBD1. V dropped 8 bases and J dropped 2; count of bases not matched to a gene: 9. The CDR3 covers 15 residues. The CDR3 DNA sequence: TGTGCCAGCGCCATGGGGACAGGCGACACAGATACGCAGTATTTT. It codes for CASAMGTGDTDTQYF.

This clonotype has only a few counts. The V gene is TRBV4-1, the J gene TRBJ2-6; possibly TRBD1 for D (6 bases). Germline V gene sequence: CDR1 MGHRA, CDR2 YSYEKL. Trimming cost V 3 bases and J 4 bases, with 13 bases left between them. The CDR3 sequence is 16 residues long. The CDR3 loop reads CASSQVTGSGANVLTF. CDR3 bases: TGCGCCAGCAGCCAGGTGACAGGCTCGGGGGCCAACGTCCTGACTTTC.

The V and J genes are TRBV20-1 and TRBJ1-1, with TRBD1 identical over 8 bases. The CDR3 length is 13 residues. Trimming took 7 bases from V and 4 from J; bases not matched to a gene: 8. Germline-derived CDR1 and CDR2 are DFQATT and SNEGSKA (reference sequence). The CDR3 here is CSGGDRSATEAFF. DNA for the CDR3: TGCAGTGGAGGGGACAGGTCGGCCACTGAAGCTTTCTTT.